A selection of T cell receptor beta chains follows, all from one sample in a study of tumor-infiltrating lymphocytes in localized non-small cell lung cancer. Profiled with immunoSEQ multiplex PCR; TCRdb holds only in-frame clones, not every one. The sample yields 8,000 to 10,000 clones, 70% to 80% seen once. The sequencing sample was made of uninvolved lung tissue not adjacent to the tumor. The receptors originated from a human donor with non-small cell lung cancer. CDR3s include the opening cysteine and the closing phenylalanine or tryptophan. The order of the fields is J gene, clone size, D gene, V gene, CDR3 length, CDR3 DNA, CDR3 protein. The D gene is left open where the match is weak. Only part of the rows carry a size: once, few, many, or a class if the clone is expanded.

>TRBJ1-1|NA|NA|TRBV1|21
TGCACCAGCAGCCAATCTCGCCTGTTCCAGGGGGCGCCGGGTGGGGTCACTGAAGCTTTCTTT
CTSSQSRLFQGAPGGVTEAFF
>TRBJ1-6|NA|NA|TRBV5-1|16
TGCGCCAGCAGCTTGGGGCCACAGGGAATTATTTCACCCCTCCACTTT
CASSLGPQGIISPLHF
>TRBJ1-1|NA|TRBD1|TRBV6-1|14
TGTGCCAGCCCGTCGTCGACAGGGGCCACTGAAGCTTTCTTT
CASPSSTGATEAFF
>TRBJ2-7|NA|TRBD1|TRBV6-5|13
TGTGCCAGCAGTCGGACAGGGAGCTACGAGCAGTACTTC
CASSRTGSYEQYF
>TRBJ2-2|NA|NA|TRBV19|15
TGTGCCAGTAGTATCTCCTCAGGGCTTCCCGGGGAGCTGTTTTTT
CASSISSGLPGELFF
>TRBJ1-3|NA|NA|TRBV28|14
TGTGCCAGCAGTCTCCAGGCAGCTGGAAACACCATATATTTT
CASSLQAAGNTIYF
>TRBJ1-2|NA|NA|TRBV28|14
TGTGCCAGCAGCCCGGGAGGAGTGGGCTATGGCTACACCTTC
CASSPGGVGYGYTF
>TRBJ2-7|NA|NA|TRBV5-4|14
TGTGCCAGCAGCCGGTCGGCGGGGTCCTACGAGCAGTACTTC
CASSRSAGSYEQYF
>TRBJ2-7|NA|TRBD2|TRBV11-2|13
TGTGCCAGCAGCCCCGGACTAGCGGGGGAGCAGTACTTC
CASSPGLAGEQYF
>TRBJ2-7|few|TRBD1|TRBV4-2|16
TGTGCCAGCAGCTCTACGACAGGGGGGAGCTCCTACGAGCAGTACTTC
CASSSTTGGSSYEQYF
>TRBJ1-1|NA|NA|TRBV7-9|16
TGTGCCAGCAGCTTAGGCCACGACAAACCGAACACTGAAGCTTTCTTT
CASSLGHDKPNTEAFF
>TRBJ1-4|NA|NA|TRBV29-1|12
TGCAGCGGCTGGGACGGGAATGAAAAACTGTTTTTT
CSGWDGNEKLFF
>TRBJ1-2|large|NA|TRBV10-2|14
TGCGCCAGCAGTGAAGGTTGGACGGCCTATGGCTACACCTTC
CASSEGWTAYGYTF
>TRBJ2-3|NA|TRBD2|TRBV18|14
TGTGCCAGCTCAAGGACTAGCGGGGCAGATACGCAGTATTTT
CASSRTSGADTQYF
>TRBJ2-1|NA|TRBD1|TRBV5-1|15
TGCGCCAGCAGCAGCGGACAGGGGGAAGCGGGTGAGCAGTTCTTC
CASSSGQGEAGEQFF
>TRBJ2-1|NA|NA|TRBV7-9|17
TGTGCCAGCAGCCCCGAAGGTAAGTCTGACTCCTACAATGAGCAGTTCTTC
CASSPEGKSDSYNEQFF
>TRBJ1-5|NA|NA|TRBV23-1|9
TGCGCCAGCTTGGAGCCCCAGCATTTT
CASLEPQHF
>TRBJ1-5|NA|NA|TRBV5-1|15
TGCGCCAGCAGCTTGGCCCCAGGGGGCAATCAGCCCCAGCATTTT
CASSLAPGGNQPQHF
>TRBJ2-7|NA|NA|TRBV5-8|13
TGTGCCAGCAGCCCTGGTCACTCCTACGAGCAGTACTTC
CASSPGHSYEQYF
>TRBJ1-1|NA|NA|TRBV9|14
TGTGCCAGCAGCGTAGGTCTCCCAGGGACTGAAGCTTTCTTT
CASSVGLPGTEAFF
>TRBJ2-7|NA|TRBD1|TRBV19|15
TGTGCCAGTACCCTTACCGGGACAGGGGGCGACGAGCAGTACTTC
CASTLTGTGGDEQYF
>TRBJ2-1|NA|NA|TRBV11-3|16
TGTGCCAGCAGCTACTTTGGGCTCGAGATCTACAATGAGCAGTTCTTC
CASSYFGLEIYNEQFF
>TRBJ1-5|NA|NA|TRBV7-2|14
TGTGCCAGCAGCCCACAGGGCAGCAATCAGCCCCAGCATTTT
CASSPQGSNQPQHF